This TCR beta chain was found in a study of CD8+ T cells in alopecia areata. Stated treatment: oral pan-JAK inhibitor, 5-10 mg twice daily. Trimming removed 3 bases from V and 8 bases from J, with 7 bases in between. The V gene's germline CDR1 is SEHNR and CDR2 FQNEAQ (reference sequence). The CDR3 consists of 11 residues. Extraction and reverse transcription of RNA yielded cDNA as the sequencing template. Repertoires were generated with immunoSEQ multiplex PCR, while TCRdb's copy carries only in-frame clones and drops some. The table includes more than 90,000 clones, approximately 54% detected once. The specimen was CD8+ T cells sorted from blood, collected at week 24, from a patient treated with tofacitinib. The source is a human donor with alopecia areata. The chain combines TRBV7-9 with TRBJ1-2; D is unresolved. The CDR3 nucleotides are TGTGCCAGCAGCTTGAAAGGCGGCTACACCTTC. This gives the protein CASSLKGGYTF.